This entry concerns a single T cell receptor (beta chain). The antigen is not known. The data originate from a study of cytomegalovirus exposure and HLA in healthy donors. Background on the study: Among about 400 genotyped donors, around 80% fell in the Caucasian-associated ancestry cluster.

The study ran its PCR with 60 Vbeta and 13 Jbeta primers. The table came from immunoSEQ multiplex PCR; TCRdb's copy has only in-frame clones and leaves some out. This sample's table has over 100,000 clones. Study results and limitations: Earlier analysis looked at TCR beta V segments, and most were productive about 90% or about 30% of the time. In most subjects, TCR beta sequences reportedly gave accurate predictions of HLA-A and HLA-B alleles.

Sequenced: PBMCs. This sequence was found in a young man in good health and CMV-seronegative.

The CDR3 reads CASSPTPGFF. In DNA, the CDR3 is TGTGCCAGCAGCCCCACCCCCGGGTTCTTT. The rearrangement joins TRBV9 to TRBJ1-1; no clear D gene. Trimming cost V 4 bases and J 14 bases, with 12 bases left between them. Per the germline V gene, CDR1 is SGDLS and CDR2 is YYNGEE. CDR3 length equals 10 residues.